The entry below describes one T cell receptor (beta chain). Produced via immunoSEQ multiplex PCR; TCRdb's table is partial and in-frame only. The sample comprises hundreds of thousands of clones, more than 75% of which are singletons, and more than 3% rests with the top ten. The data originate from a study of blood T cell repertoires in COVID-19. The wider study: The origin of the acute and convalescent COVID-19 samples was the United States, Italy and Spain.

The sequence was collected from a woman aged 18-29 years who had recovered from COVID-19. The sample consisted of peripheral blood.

CDR3 DNA: TGTGCCAGCAGCCCGACTAGCGGGAGGGTCAATGAGCAGTTCTTC. It specifies CASSPTSGRVNEQFF. The chain recombines TRBV5-4 with TRBJ2-1, with 14 bases that match TRBD2. Losses at the gene ends were 4 bases for V and 6 bases for J; bases not matched to a gene: 3. Looked up from germline, CDR1 is SGHNT and CDR2 is YYREEE (reference sequence). This CDR3 is built from 15 residues.